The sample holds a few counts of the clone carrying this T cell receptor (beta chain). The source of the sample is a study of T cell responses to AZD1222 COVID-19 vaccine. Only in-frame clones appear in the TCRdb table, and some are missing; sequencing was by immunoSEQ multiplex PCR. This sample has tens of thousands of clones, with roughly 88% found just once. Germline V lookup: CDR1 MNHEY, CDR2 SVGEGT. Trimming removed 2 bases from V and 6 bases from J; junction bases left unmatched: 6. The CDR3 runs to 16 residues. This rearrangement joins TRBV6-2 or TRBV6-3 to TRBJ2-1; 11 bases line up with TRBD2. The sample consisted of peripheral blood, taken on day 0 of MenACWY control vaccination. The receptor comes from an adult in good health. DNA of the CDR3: TGTGCCAGCAGTTACCAAAGACTAGCGGGAAGCAATGAGCAGTTCTTC. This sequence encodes CASSYQRLAGSNEQFF.